Listed below are T cell receptor beta chains from one sample, sequenced in a study of beta chain features in type 1 diabetes. Assay used: immunoSEQ multiplex PCR; TCRdb lists only in-frame clones, some missing. The sample holds 680,000 or so clones, around 15% seen once. Sequencing was performed on naive CD4+ T cells from blood. These TCRs come from a man younger than 35 with type 1 diabetes. CDR3s include the opening cysteine and the closing phenylalanine or tryptophan. The D gene is left open where the match is weak. Size tells how often a clone was seen (once, few, many) or the class of an expanded clone, and some rows leave it out.

d_gene	abundance	j_gene	v_gene	CDR3aa	CDR3nt
TRBD1	.	TRBJ2-7	TRBV6-5	CASSGDRPSYEQYF	TGTGCCAGCAGCGGGGACAGGCCCTCCTACGAGCAGTACTTC
TRBD1	.	TRBJ2-3	TRBV5-1	CASSFAGQGSTDTQYF	TGCGCCAGCAGCTTCGCGGGACAGGGCAGCACAGATACGCAGTATTTT
TRBD1	.	TRBJ1-2	TRBV30	CAWSPPKTGIGGYTF	TGTGCCTGGAGTCCACCCAAGACAGGGATCGGTGGCTACACCTTC
TRBD1	few	TRBJ1-5	TRBV30	CACNRDRGTQLGQPQHF	TGTGCCTGCAACCGGGACAGGGGGACCCAGCTTGGTCAGCCCCAGCATTTT
.	.	TRBJ1-2	TRBV27	CASSAVVGGYTF	TGTGCCAGCAGTGCAGTCGTGGGTGGCTACACCTTC
TRBD2	.	TRBJ2-1	TRBV23-1	CASSQFSGGVGNEQFF	TGCGCCAGCAGTCAATTTAGCGGGGGGGTCGGGAATGAGCAGTTCTTC
.	few	TRBJ1-2	TRBV30	CAWSDDDGTLYHGYTF	TGTGCCTGGAGCGACGACGACGGGACATTGTATCATGGCTACACCTTC
.	few	TRBJ1-4	TRBV30	CAWSGGGSNEKLFF	TGTGCCTGGAGTGGAGGGGGGAGTAACGAAAAACTGTTTTTT
.	few	TRBJ2-7	TRBV5-1	CASSLDGVGNEQYF	TGCGCCAGCAGCTTGGATGGAGTTGGGAACGAGCAGTACTTC
.	few	TRBJ2-1	TRBV13	CASSLRNRAQQFF	TGTGCCAGCAGCTTACGGAACCGGGCCCAGCAGTTCTTC